The rows below give T cell receptor beta chains drawn from one sample of a study of vaccination and CD4 T cells after COVID-19. MiXCR was run by TCRdb on the PCR reads, yielding one entry per CDR3 protein. The sample lists thousands of distinct CDR3 sequences, 20% to 25% occurring once. These receptors' targets are unknown. This specimen was CD4+ T cells from blood, cultured in vitro, taken after SARS-CoV-2 vaccination. The receptors derive from a human donor who had recovered from COVID-19. Both conserved end residues are part of each CDR3. A D gene is named only where the DNA matches it firmly. Expanded clones are given a class, and other clones once, few, many or no size at all.

d_call: TRBD2
cdr3_length: 15
j_call: TRBJ2-1
clone_size: many
v_call: TRBV7-9
cdr3_nt: TGTGCCAGTACTAGCGGGGGGGACAATGACAATGAGCAGTTCTTC
cdr3_aa: CASTSGGDNDNEQFF

d_call: NA
cdr3_length: 13
j_call: TRBJ2-1
clone_size: few
v_call: TRBV20-1
cdr3_nt: TGCAGTGCTAGTGGTGGGGGGGCGGGGGAGCAGTTCTTC
cdr3_aa: CSASGGGAGEQFF

d_call: TRBD1
cdr3_length: 16
j_call: TRBJ1-5
clone_size: medium-sized
v_call: TRBV20-1
cdr3_nt: TGCAGTGCTAGAGTATTGGGACAGGGGGGCAATCAGCCCCAGCATTTT
cdr3_aa: CSARVLGQGGNQPQHF

d_call: NA
cdr3_length: 14
j_call: TRBJ1-2
clone_size: NA
v_call: TRBV10-3
cdr3_nt: TGTGCCATCAGTTGGGACCTTCGGAACTATGGCTACACCTTC
cdr3_aa: CAISWDLRNYGYTF

d_call: NA
cdr3_length: 14
j_call: TRBJ1-5
clone_size: medium-sized
v_call: TRBV20-1
cdr3_nt: TGCAGTGCTTGGGGGGGTATGGACAATCAGCCCCAGCATTTT
cdr3_aa: CSAWGGMDNQPQHF

d_call: NA
cdr3_length: 14
j_call: TRBJ1-1
clone_size: many
v_call: TRBV20-1
cdr3_nt: TGCAGTGCTAGCTGGGGGTCCGGGGACACTGAAGCTTTCTTT
cdr3_aa: CSASWGSGDTEAFF

d_call: NA
cdr3_length: 13
j_call: TRBJ2-3
clone_size: medium-sized
v_call: TRBV7-3
cdr3_nt: TGTGCCAGCGGGCGGACTAGCACAGATACGCAGTATTTT
cdr3_aa: CASGRTSTDTQYF

d_call: TRBD2
cdr3_length: 11
j_call: TRBJ2-5
clone_size: NA
v_call: TRBV24-1
cdr3_nt: TGTGCGACTGGGCTAGCGGGGGCCCAGAGTTTC
cdr3_aa: CATGLAGAQSF

d_call: NA
cdr3_length: 15
j_call: TRBJ2-3
clone_size: NA
v_call: TRBV7-3
cdr3_nt: TGTGCCAGCAGCTTTGGCGGCAAGAGCACAGATACGCAGTATTTT
cdr3_aa: CASSFGGKSTDTQYF

d_call: NA
cdr3_length: 16
j_call: TRBJ1-1
clone_size: NA
v_call: TRBV7-8
cdr3_nt: TGTGCCAGCAGCAACCGGGACATTATCATGAACACTGAAGCTTTCTTT
cdr3_aa: CASSNRDIIMNTEAFF